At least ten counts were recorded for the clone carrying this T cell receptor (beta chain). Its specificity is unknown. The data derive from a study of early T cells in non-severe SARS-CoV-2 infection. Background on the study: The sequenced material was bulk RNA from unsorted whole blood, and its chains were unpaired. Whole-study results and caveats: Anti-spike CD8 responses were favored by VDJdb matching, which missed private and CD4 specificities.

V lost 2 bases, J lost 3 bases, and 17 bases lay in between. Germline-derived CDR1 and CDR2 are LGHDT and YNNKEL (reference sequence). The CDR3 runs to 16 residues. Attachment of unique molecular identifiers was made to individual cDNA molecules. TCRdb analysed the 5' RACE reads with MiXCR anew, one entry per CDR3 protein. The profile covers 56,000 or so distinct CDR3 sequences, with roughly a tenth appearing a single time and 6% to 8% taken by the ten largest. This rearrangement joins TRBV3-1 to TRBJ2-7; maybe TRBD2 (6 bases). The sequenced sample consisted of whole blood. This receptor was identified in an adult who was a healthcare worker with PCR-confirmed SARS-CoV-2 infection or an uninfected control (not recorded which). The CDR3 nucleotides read TGTGCCAGCAGCCAACCCGGCGAGCGGACTATCTACGAGCAGTACTTC. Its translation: CASSQPGERTIYEQYF.